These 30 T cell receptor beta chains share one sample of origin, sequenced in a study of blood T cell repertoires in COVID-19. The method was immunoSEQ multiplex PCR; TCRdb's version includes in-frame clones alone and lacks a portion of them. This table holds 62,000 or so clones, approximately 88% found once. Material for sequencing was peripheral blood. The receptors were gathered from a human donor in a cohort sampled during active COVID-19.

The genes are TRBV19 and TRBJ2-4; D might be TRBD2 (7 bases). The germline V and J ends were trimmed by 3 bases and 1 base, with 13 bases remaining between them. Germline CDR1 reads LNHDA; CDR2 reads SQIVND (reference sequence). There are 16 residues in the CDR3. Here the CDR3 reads CASSIRGADAKNIQYF. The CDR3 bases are TGTGCCAGTAGTATTCGGGGGGCTGACGCCAAAAACATTCAGTACTTC. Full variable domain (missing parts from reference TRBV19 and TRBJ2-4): DGGITQSPKYLFRKEGQNVTLSCEQNLNHDAMYWYRQDPGQGLRLIYYSQIVNDFQKGDIAEGYSVSREKKESFPLTVTSAQKNPTAFYLCASSIRGADAKNIQYFGAGTRLSVL.

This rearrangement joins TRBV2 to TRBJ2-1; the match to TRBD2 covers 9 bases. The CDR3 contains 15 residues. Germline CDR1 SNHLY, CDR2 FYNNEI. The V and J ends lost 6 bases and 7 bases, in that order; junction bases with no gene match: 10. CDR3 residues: CASRNSGGRQNEQFF. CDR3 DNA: TGTGCCAGCAGAAATAGCGGGGGCCGTCAAAATGAGCAGTTCTTC.

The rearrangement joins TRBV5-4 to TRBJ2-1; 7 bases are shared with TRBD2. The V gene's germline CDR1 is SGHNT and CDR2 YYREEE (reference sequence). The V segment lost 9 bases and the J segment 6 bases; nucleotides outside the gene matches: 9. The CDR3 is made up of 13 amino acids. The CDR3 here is CATQRGESNEQFF. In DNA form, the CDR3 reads TGTGCCACCCAGCGGGGCGAAAGCAATGAGCAGTTCTTC.

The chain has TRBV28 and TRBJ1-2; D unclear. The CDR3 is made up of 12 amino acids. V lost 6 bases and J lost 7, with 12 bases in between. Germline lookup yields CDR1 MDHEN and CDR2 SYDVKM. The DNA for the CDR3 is TGTGCCAGCAGCCAACAAGATTTTGGCTACACCTTC. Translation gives CASSQQDFGYTF.

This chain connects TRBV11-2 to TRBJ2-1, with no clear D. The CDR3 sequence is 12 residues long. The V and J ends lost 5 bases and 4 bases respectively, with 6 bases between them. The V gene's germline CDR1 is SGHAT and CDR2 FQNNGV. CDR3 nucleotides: TGTGCCAGCAGCCCACAGTACAATGAGCAGTTCTTC. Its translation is CASSPQYNEQFF.

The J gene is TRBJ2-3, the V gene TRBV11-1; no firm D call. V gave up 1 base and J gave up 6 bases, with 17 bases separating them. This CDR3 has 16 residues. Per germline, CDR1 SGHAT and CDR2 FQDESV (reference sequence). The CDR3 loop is CASSLVGAARLDTQYF. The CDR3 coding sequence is TGTGCCAGCAGCTTAGTTGGTGCAGCGAGATTGGATACGCAGTATTTT.

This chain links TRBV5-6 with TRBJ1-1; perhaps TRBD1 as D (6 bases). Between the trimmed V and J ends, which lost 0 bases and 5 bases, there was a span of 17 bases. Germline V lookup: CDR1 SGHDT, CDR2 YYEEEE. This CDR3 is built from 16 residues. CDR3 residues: CASSLGLTGWSTEAFF. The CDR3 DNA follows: TGTGCCAGCAGCTTGGGATTAACAGGGTGGTCGACTGAAGCTTTCTTT.

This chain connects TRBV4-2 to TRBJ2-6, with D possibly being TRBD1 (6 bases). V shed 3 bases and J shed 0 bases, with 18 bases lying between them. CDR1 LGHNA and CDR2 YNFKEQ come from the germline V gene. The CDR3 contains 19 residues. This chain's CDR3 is CASSHSDRSLRSGANVLTF. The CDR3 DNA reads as TGTGCCAGCAGCCATTCAGACAGGTCATTACGCTCTGGGGCCAACGTCCTGACTTTC.

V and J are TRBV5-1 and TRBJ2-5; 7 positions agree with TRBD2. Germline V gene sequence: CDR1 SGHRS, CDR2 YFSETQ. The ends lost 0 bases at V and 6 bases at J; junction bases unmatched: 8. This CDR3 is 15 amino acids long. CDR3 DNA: TGCGCCAGCAGCTTGGCCGTCGGGGGGAGAAAGACCCAGTACTTC. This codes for CASSLAVGGRKTQYF. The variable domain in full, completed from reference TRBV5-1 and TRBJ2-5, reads KAGVTQTPRYLIKTRGQQVTLSCSPISGHRSVSWYQQTPGQGLQFLFEYFSETQRNKGNFPGRFSGRQFSNSRSEMNVSTLELGDSALYLCASSLAVGGRKTQYFGPGTRLLVL.

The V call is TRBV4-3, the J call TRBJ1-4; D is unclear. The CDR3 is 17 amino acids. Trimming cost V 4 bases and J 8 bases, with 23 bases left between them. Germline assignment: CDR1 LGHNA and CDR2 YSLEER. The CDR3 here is CASSPSGRSRSHEKLFF. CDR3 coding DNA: TGCGCCAGCAGCCCGTCGGGGAGGTCCAGGAGCCACGAAAAACTGTTTTTT.

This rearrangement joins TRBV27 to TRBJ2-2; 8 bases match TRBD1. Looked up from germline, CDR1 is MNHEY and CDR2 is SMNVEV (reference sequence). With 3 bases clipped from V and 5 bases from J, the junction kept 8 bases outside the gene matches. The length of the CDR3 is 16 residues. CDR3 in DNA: TGTGCCAGCAGTTTGCGATCCAGGGGGCTTACCGGGGAGCTGTTTTTT. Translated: CASSLRSRGLTGELFF.

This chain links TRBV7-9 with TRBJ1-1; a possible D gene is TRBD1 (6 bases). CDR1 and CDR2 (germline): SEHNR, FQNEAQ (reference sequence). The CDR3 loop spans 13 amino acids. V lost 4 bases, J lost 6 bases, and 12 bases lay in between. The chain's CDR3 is CASSSDRYAEAFF. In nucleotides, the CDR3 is TGTGCCAGCAGCTCTGACAGGTACGCTGAAGCTTTCTTT.

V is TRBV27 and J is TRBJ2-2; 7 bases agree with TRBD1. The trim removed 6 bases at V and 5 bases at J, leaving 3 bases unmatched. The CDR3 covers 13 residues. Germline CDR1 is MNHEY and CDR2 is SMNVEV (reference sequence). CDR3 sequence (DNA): TGTGCCAGCAGACCGACAGGGACCGGGGAGCTGTTTTTT. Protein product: CASRPTGTGELFF.

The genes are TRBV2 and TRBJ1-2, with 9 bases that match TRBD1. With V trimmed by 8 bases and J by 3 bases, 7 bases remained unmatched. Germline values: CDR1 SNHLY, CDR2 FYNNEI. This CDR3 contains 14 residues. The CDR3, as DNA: TGTGCCAGCGGAAGGGACAGGGCCTACTATGGCTACACCTTC. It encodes CASGRDRAYYGYTF.

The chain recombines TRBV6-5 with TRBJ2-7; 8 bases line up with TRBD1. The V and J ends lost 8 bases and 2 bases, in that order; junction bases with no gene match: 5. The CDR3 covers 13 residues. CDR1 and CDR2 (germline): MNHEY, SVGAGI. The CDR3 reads CASAGRGPYEQYF. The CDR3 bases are TGTGCCAGCGCCGGCAGGGGGCCCTACGAGCAGTACTTC.

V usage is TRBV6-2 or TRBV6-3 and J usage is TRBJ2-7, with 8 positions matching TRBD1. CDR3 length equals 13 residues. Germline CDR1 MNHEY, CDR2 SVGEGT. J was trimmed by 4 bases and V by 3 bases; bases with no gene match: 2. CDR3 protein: CASSYWTGYEQYF. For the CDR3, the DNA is TGTGCCAGCAGTTATTGGACAGGGTACGAGCAGTACTTC.

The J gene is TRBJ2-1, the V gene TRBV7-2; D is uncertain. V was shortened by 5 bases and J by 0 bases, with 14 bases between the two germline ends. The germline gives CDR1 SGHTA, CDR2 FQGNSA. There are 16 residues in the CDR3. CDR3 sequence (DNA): TGTGCCAGCAGCCCCATGGGCACCCTCTCCTACAATGAGCAGTTCTTC. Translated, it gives CASSPMGTLSYNEQFF.

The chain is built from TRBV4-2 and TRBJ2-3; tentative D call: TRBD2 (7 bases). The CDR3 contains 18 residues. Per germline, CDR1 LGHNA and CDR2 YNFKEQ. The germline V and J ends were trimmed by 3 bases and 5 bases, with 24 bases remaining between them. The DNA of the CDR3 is TGTGCCAGCAGCCACCCCCCCGGAGGGCGGGGGCGGGGAGATACGCAGTATTTT. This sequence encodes CASSHPPGGRGRGDTQYF.

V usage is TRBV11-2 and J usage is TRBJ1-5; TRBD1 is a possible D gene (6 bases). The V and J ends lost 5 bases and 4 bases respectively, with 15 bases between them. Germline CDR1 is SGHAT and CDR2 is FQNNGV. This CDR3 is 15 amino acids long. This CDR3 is CASSTQTTGNQPQHF. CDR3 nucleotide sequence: TGTGCCAGCAGCACCCAAACCACAGGGAATCAGCCCCAGCATTTT.

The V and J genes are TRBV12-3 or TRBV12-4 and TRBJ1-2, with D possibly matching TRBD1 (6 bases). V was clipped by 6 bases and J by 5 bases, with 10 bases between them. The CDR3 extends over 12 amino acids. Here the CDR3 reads CASRQGAYGYTF. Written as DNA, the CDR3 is TGTGCCAGCAGACAGGGCGCTTATGGCTACACCTTC.

The CDR3 sequence is CASSQVGLAGSTDTQYF. The CDR3 nucleotides read TGCGCCAGCAGCCAAGTTGGGCTAGCGGGAAGCACAGATACGCAGTATTTT. This chain connects TRBV4-1 to TRBJ2-3, with 9 bases that match TRBD2. This CDR3 is 17 amino acids long. Germline loops: CDR1 MGHRA, CDR2 YSYEKL. Trimming cost V 1 base and J 0 bases; bases outside gene matches: 5.

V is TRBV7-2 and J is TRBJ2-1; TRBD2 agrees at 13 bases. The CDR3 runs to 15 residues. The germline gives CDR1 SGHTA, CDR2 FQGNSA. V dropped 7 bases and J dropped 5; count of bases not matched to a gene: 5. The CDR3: CASTRTSGSHNEQFF. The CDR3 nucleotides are TGTGCCAGCACTCGGACTAGCGGGAGTCACAATGAGCAGTTCTTC.

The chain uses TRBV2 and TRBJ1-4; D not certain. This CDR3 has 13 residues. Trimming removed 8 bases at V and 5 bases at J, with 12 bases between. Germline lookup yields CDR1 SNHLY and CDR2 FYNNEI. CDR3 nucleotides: TGTGCCAGCGCCCCTCTATTGAATGAAAAACTGTTTTTT. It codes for CASAPLLNEKLFF. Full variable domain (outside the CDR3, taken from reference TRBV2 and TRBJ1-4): EPEVTQTPSHQVTQMGQEVILRCVPISNHLYFYWYRQILGQKVEFLVSFYNNEISEKSEIFDDQFSVERPDGSNFTLKIRSTKLEDSAMYFCASAPLLNEKLFFGSGTQLSVL.

The CDR3 region has the DNA TGTGCCAGCAGCTCAAAGTCCCTAGCGGGAGGTCGCACAGATACGCAGTATTTT. This gives the protein CASSSKSLAGGRTDTQYF. The chain couples TRBV11-3 to TRBJ2-3, with 11 positions matching TRBD2. Germline V gene lookup returns CDR1 SGHNT and CDR2 YENEEA. The CDR3 totals 18 residues. The V and J ends lost 4 bases and 1 base, in that order; junction bases with no gene match: 10.

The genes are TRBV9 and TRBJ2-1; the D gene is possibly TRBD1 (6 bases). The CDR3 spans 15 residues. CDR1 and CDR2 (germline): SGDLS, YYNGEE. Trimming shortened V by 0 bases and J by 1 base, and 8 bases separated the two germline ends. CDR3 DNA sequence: TGTGCCAGCAGCGTAGGCCAGGGGTCCTACAATGAGCAGTTCTTC. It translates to CASSVGQGSYNEQFF.

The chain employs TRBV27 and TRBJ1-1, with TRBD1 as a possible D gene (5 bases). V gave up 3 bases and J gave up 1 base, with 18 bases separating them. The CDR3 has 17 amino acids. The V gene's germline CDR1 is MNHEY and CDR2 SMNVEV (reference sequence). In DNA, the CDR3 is TGTGCCAGCAGTTTGCGCCAGGGTGACACCAGGAACACTGAAGCTTTCTTT. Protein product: CASSLRQGDTRNTEAFF.

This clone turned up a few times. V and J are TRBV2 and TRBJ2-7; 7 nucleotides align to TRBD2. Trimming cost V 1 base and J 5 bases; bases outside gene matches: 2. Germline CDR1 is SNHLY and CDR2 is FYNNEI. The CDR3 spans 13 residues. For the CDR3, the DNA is TGTGCCAGCAGTGAAGGTCTAGCGGACGAGCAGTACTTC. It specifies CASSEGLADEQYF.

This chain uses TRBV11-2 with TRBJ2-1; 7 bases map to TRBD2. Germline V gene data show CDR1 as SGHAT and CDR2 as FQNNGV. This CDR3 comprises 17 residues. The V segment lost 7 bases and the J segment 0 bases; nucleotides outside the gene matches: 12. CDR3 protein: CASTSRSAGSSYNEQFF. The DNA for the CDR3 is TGTGCCAGCACCTCCCGTTCAGCGGGGAGCTCCTACAATGAGCAGTTCTTC.

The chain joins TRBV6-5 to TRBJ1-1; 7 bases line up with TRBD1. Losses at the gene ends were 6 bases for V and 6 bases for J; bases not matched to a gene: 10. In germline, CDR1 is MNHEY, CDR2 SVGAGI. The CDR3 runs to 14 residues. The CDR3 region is CASSLGGASSEAFF. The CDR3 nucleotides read TGTGCCAGCAGCCTAGGGGGCGCGTCGTCTGAAGCTTTCTTT.

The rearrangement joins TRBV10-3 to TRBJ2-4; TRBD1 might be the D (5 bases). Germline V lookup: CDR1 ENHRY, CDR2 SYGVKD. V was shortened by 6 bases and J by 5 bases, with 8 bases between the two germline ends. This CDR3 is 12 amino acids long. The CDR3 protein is CAISQTENIQYF. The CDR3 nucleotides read TGTGCCATCAGCCAGACAGAAAACATTCAGTACTTC.